This record looks at one T cell receptor beta chain sequence and its context. This clonotype was seen a few times. There is no known antigen for this receptor. It has no much larger one-base neighbor in the sample; base qualities were not kept. The data were taken from a study of T cells after yellow fever vaccination (dated by TCRdb to the late 2010s). A note on the overall study: The SMART-Seq v4 Ultra Low Input RNA kit was used to prepare libraries from fractions with low cell numbers. To track T-cell clones before and after primary and booster YFV17D yellow fever vaccination, bulk TCR alpha and beta repertoires were sequenced longitudinally. The cohort comprised two healthy male donors, one aged 18 to 29 and one aged 30 to 39 years. Blood was drawn at multiple timepoints before and after primary and secondary immunization, with bulk PBMC replicates and cell subsets isolated. What the study reported, not specific to this receptor: Because the study included only two donors, the extent to which the findings can be generalized is limited. Most clones expanded after primary vaccination were re-detected after the booster (96% of CD4 and around 88% of CD8), suggesting broad memory maintenance. The secondary T-cell response was weaker than the primary response but faster, peaking on day 5 instead of day 15. A small fraction of clonotypes appeared in both the CD4 and CD8 compartments, likely as a result of convergent recombination. Computational filtering was needed because FACS-sorted repertoires could contain abundant contaminating clonotypes from the bulk population.

The intended sense of this specimen's treatment or condition label: live attenuated yellow fever vaccine strain. A standard Ficoll-Paque protocol was used to isolate PBMCs from peripheral blood. Dynabeads CD4 and CD8 positive selection kits were used to isolate the CD4 and CD8 T-cell fractions. TriZol was used to extract RNA from bulk PBMCs, CD4 and CD8 fractions, and dextramer-positive and dextramer-negative fractions. The data were produced on an Illumina NovaSeq 6000. Synthesis of TCR cDNA relied on 5'RACE template switching, a step that introduced a universal primer site along with unique molecular identifiers. cDNA synthesis was primed from both the TCR alpha and TCR beta constant segments. Two PCR steps were used to amplify libraries, with sample barcodes and sequencing adapters being added in the second step. Sequencing of libraries was performed on Illumina HiSeq 2500 (2x100 bp) or NovaSeq (2x150 bp). As for the original processing: MIGEC handled demultiplexing of reads and collapsing into UMI consensus sequences, while MiXCR performed V(D)J alignment. Vaccine-responding clonotypes were defined with edgeR using replicate PBMC samples, requiring FDR below 0.01 and a log2 fold change above 5 up to day 15. CD4 or CD8 identity was assigned to each bulk clonotype according to whether the clonotype was present at higher abundance in the sequenced CD4 repertoire or the sequenced CD8 repertoire. TCRdb trimmed public reads at Q25 via fastp, called clones via MiXCR and kept in-frame beta chains. Here each entry gathers all rows of one CDR3 protein and keeps the most common genes and DNA. TCRdb's processing, not the authors', yielded these V and J calls. The sample data list under 400,000 distinct CDR3 sequences, and around 13% of these were observed just once. The top ten clonotypes cover more than 3% of the sample.

The CDR3 runs 15 residues from the cysteine to the phenylalanine. Only CDR3 DNA remains: 45 bases, in frame from the first base. This receptor was obtained from a man between 18 and 35 years old who received the YFV17D yellow fever vaccine. The chain uses TRBV21-1 and TRBJ1-2. TRBV21-1 is a known pseudogene. The specimen was CD4+ T cells sorted from PBMCs, collected 15 days after the yellow fever booster vaccination. The DNA is as follows: TGTGCCAGCAGCAATTTTTGTAGGGGAGACTATGGCTACACCTTC. This encodes CASSNFCRGDYGYTF.